Included here is one T cell receptor beta chain sequence, with context. With 60 Vbeta and 13 Jbeta primers, the PCR was carried out. TCRdb keeps only in-frame clones here, not all; method: immunoSEQ multiplex PCR. The sample records under 150,000 clones, approximately 79% being singletons. The donors gave bone marrow, and they were healthy. This sample was included in a study of cytomegalovirus exposure and HLA in healthy donors. Study-level background: Unique TCRs from HLA-typed donors, approximately 80 million of them, were held in an early data release.

The specimen was PBMCs. The clonotype was recovered from a male donor in good health and CMV-seronegative.

DNA for the CDR3: TGCAGCGTTGGGGGGGTGGCGGGGGGGCCTTTAATCGATGAGCAGTTCTTC. Translated: CSVGGVAGGPLIDEQFF. The V and J genes are TRBV29-1 and TRBJ2-1; 9 bases match TRBD2. This CDR3 comprises 17 residues. CDR1 is SQVTM and CDR2 is ANQGSEA in the germline V gene. V lost 4 bases and J lost 8; bases outside the gene matches: 18.